This entry features one T cell receptor beta chain sequence. Its antigen is not known. V lost 6 bases to trimming and J lost 4 bases, with 12 bases between them. The germline gives CDR1 KGHSY, CDR2 FQNENV. This CDR3 is built from 13 residues. This record comes from a study of T cell responses to AZD1222 COVID-19 vaccine. Findings and caveats of the study: No repertoire was sampled before or during the peak T cell response, only after it. The number of AZD1222 recipients seropositive at baseline was only 5 to 7.

Profiled with immunoSEQ multiplex PCR; TCRdb holds only in-frame clones, not every one. The repertoire holds roughly 100,000 clones, roughly 89% seen once, with 44% in the top ten. Pooled together were second doses at about 4 or about 12 weeks. The chain employs TRBV16 and TRBJ1-2; perhaps TRBD1 as D (6 bases). The clonotype originates from an adult who received the AZD1222 COVID-19 vaccine. This material consisted of peripheral blood, taken 28 days after the second AZD1222 dose. The CDR3 region is CASSRDRTYGYTF. In DNA, the CDR3 is TGTGCCAGCAGTCGCGACAGGACCTATGGCTACACCTTC.